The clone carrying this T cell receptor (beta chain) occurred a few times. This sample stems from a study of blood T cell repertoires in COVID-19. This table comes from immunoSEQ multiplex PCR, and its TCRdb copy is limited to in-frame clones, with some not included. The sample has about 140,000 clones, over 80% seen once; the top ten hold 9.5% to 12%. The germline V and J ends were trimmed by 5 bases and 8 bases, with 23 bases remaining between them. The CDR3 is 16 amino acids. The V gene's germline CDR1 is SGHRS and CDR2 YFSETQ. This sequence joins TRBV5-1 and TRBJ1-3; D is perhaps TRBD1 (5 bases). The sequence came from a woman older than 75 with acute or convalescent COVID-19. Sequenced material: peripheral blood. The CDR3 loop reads CASSRGGVLGPDTIYF. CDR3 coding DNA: TGCGCCAGCAGTCGCGGGGGGGTGTTAGGGCCGGACACCATATATTTT.